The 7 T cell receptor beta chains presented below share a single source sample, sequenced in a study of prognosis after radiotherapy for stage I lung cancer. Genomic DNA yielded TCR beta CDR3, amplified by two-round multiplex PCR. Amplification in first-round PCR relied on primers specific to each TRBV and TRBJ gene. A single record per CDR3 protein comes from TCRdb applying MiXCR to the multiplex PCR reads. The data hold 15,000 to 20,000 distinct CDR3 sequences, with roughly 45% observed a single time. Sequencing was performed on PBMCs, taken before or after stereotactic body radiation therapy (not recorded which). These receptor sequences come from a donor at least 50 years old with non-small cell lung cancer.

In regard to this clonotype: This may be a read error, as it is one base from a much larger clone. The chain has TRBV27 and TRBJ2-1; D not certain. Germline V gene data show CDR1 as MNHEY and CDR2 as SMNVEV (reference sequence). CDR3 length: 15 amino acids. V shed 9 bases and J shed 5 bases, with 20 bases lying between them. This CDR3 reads CARAVATSLNNEQFF. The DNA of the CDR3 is TGTGCCAGGGCGGTAGCCACTTCATTAAACAATGAGCAGTTCTTC.

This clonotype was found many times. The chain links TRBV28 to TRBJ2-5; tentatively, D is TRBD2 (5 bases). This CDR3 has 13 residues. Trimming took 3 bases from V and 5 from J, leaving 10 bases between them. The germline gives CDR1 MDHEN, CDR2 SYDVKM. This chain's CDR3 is CASSFWRAETQYF. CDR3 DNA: TGTGCCAGCAGTTTCTGGCGGGCGGAGACCCAGTACTTC.

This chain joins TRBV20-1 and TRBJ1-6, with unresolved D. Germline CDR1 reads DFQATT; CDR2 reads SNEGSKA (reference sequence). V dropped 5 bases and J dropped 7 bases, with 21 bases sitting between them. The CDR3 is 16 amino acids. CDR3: CSALHHGREYNSPLHF. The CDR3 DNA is TGCAGTGCTCTACATCACGGGAGAGAGTACAATTCACCCCTCCACTTT.

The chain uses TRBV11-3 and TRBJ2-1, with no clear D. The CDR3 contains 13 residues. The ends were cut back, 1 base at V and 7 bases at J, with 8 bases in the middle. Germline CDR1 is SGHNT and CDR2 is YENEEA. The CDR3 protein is CASSLVSMNEQFF. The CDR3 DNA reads TGTGCCAGCAGCTTAGTCAGTATGAATGAGCAGTTCTTC.

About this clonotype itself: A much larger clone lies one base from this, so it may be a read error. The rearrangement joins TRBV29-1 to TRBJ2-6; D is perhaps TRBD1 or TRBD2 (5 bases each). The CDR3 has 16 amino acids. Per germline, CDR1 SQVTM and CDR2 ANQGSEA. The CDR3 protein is CSVLGRSLSGADVLTF. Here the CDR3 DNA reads TGCAGCGTCTTGGGACGGTCACTCTCTGGGGCCGACGTCCTGACTTTC.

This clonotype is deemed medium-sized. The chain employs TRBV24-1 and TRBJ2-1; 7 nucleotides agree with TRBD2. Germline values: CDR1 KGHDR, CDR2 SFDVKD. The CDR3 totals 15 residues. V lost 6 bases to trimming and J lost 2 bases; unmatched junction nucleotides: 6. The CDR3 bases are TGTGCCACCAGTTCACCGGGACTAACCTACAATGAGCAGTTCTTC. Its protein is CATSSPGLTYNEQFF.

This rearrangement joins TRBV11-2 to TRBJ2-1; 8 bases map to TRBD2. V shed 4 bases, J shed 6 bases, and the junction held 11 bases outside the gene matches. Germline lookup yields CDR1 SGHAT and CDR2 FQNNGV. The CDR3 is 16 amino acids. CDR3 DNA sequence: TGTGCCAGCAGCTCCCGCCCGGGAGGGCCGGGCAATGAGCAGTTCTTC. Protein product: CASSSRPGGPGNEQFF.